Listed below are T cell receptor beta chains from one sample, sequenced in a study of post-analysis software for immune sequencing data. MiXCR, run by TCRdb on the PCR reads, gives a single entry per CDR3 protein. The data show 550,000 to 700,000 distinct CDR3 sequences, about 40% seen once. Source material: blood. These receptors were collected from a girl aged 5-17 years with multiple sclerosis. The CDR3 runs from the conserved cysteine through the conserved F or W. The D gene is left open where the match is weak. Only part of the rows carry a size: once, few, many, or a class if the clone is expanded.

CDR3aa: CASSFSDGTRTQYF
CDR3nt: TGTGCCAGCAGCTTCTCTGACGGTACTCGGACCCAGTACTTC
j_gene: TRBJ2-5
d_gene: -
v_gene: TRBV7-2
abundance: -

CDR3aa: CASSSRVGAESILGYNEQFF
CDR3nt: TGTGCCAGCAGCTCCCGCGTGGGGGCGGAATCAATTTTAGGCTACAATGAGCAGTTCTTC
j_gene: TRBJ2-1
d_gene: -
v_gene: TRBV7-2
abundance: -

CDR3aa: CASSLRGSAQGSDTQYF
CDR3nt: TGTGCCAGCAGTTTAAGGGGTTCGGCCCAAGGTTCAGATACGCAGTATTTT
j_gene: TRBJ2-3
d_gene: -
v_gene: TRBV12-3/TRBV12-4
abundance: few

CDR3aa: CSARDSLAGGGDTQYF
CDR3nt: TGCAGTGCTAGAGATTCACTAGCGGGAGGAGGAGATACGCAGTATTTT
j_gene: TRBJ2-3
d_gene: TRBD2
v_gene: TRBV20-1
abundance: -

CDR3aa: CASSSYLTGTGLAEQYF
CDR3nt: TGTGCCAGCAGCTCGTATCTTACCGGGACGGGGCTGGCCGAGCAGTACTTC
j_gene: TRBJ2-7
d_gene: -
v_gene: TRBV7-6
abundance: -

CDR3aa: CASRGTGGATDTQYF
CDR3nt: TGTGCCAGCAGGGGGACAGGGGGCGCAACAGATACGCAGTATTTT
j_gene: TRBJ2-3
d_gene: TRBD1
v_gene: TRBV12-3/TRBV12-4
abundance: -

CDR3aa: CASSQDTTGGEGYTF
CDR3nt: TGTGCCAGCAGCCAAGATACTACAGGGGGGGAGGGCTACACCTTC
j_gene: TRBJ1-2
d_gene: TRBD1
v_gene: TRBV4-2
abundance: -

CDR3aa: CASSLAVTGVDNEQFF
CDR3nt: TGTGCCAGCAGCTTGGCCGTGACAGGGGTCGACAATGAGCAGTTCTTC
j_gene: TRBJ2-1
d_gene: TRBD1
v_gene: TRBV5-5
abundance: few

CDR3aa: CASSWKGVTDTQYF
CDR3nt: TGTGCCAGCAGCTGGAAGGGGGTCACAGATACGCAGTATTTT
j_gene: TRBJ2-3
d_gene: -
v_gene: TRBV7-6
abundance: once

CDR3aa: CASRWTGGNIQYF
CDR3nt: TGTGCCAGCCGGTGGACAGGGGGAAACATTCAGTACTTC
j_gene: TRBJ2-4
d_gene: TRBD1
v_gene: TRBV28
abundance: -

CDR3aa: CVPSRGREGLNEQFF
CDR3nt: TGTGTCCCAAGTCGGGGACGGGAGGGCCTCAATGAGCAGTTCTTC
j_gene: TRBJ2-1
d_gene: TRBD2
v_gene: TRBV27
abundance: -

CDR3aa: CASSQAWTSGSSAGELFF
CDR3nt: TGCGCCAGCAGCCAAGCCTGGACTAGCGGGAGTTCGGCCGGGGAGCTGTTTTTT
j_gene: TRBJ2-2
d_gene: TRBD2
v_gene: TRBV4-1
abundance: once

CDR3aa: CASSLEEGEGYTF
CDR3nt: TGTGCCAGCAGTTTAGAGGAGGGTGAAGGCTACACCTTC
j_gene: TRBJ1-2
d_gene: -
v_gene: TRBV12-3/TRBV12-4
abundance: -

CDR3aa: CASSRQRQGGYNEQFF
CDR3nt: TGCGCCAGCAGCCGACAACGACAGGGGGGGTACAATGAGCAGTTCTTC
j_gene: TRBJ2-1
d_gene: TRBD1
v_gene: TRBV4-1
abundance: once

CDR3aa: CASSLMGSTEAFF
CDR3nt: TGTGCCAGCAGTTTAATGGGGTCCACTGAAGCTTTCTTT
j_gene: TRBJ1-1
d_gene: -
v_gene: TRBV12-3/TRBV12-4
abundance: few

CDR3aa: CASSSRDRGDTQYF
CDR3nt: TGTGCCAGCAGCTCCCGGGACAGGGGAGATACGCAGTATTTT
j_gene: TRBJ2-3
d_gene: TRBD1
v_gene: TRBV7-2
abundance: -

CDR3aa: CASSQDGGLRTEAFF
CDR3nt: TGTGCCAGCAGCCAAGATGGTGGGCTCCGAACTGAAGCTTTCTTT
j_gene: TRBJ1-1
d_gene: -
v_gene: TRBV3-1
abundance: -

CDR3aa: CASSIRRAGSKNIQYF
CDR3nt: TGTGCCAGCAGCATAAGGAGAGCGGGTTCCAAAAACATTCAGTACTTC
j_gene: TRBJ2-4
d_gene: -
v_gene: TRBV7-9
abundance: -

CDR3aa: CASSSRTFDEQFF
CDR3nt: TGTGCCAGCTCCAGCAGGACATTCGATGAGCAGTTCTTC
j_gene: TRBJ2-1
d_gene: -
v_gene: TRBV6-6
abundance: few

CDR3aa: CASSLLAGVSGANVLTF
CDR3nt: TGTGCCAGCAGCTTACTAGCGGGAGTATCTGGGGCCAACGTCCTGACTTTC
j_gene: TRBJ2-6
d_gene: TRBD2
v_gene: TRBV7-2
abundance: -

CDR3aa: CASSPPREREIGGHYEQYF
CDR3nt: TGTGCCAGCAGTCCCCCCCGGGAGCGGGAGATAGGGGGTCACTACGAGCAGTACTTC
j_gene: TRBJ2-7
d_gene: TRBD2
v_gene: TRBV12-3/TRBV12-4
abundance: -

CDR3aa: CATSDRGNEQFF
CDR3nt: TGTGCCACCAGTGATCGTGGGAATGAGCAGTTCTTC
j_gene: TRBJ2-1
d_gene: -
v_gene: TRBV24-1
abundance: -

CDR3aa: CASSPKAGGLTYNEQFF
CDR3nt: TGTGCCAGCAGCCCTAAAGCGGGAGGGTTAACCTACAATGAGCAGTTCTTC
j_gene: TRBJ2-1
d_gene: TRBD2
v_gene: TRBV7-9
abundance: -

CDR3aa: CASSQVAPGQGDEQFF
CDR3nt: TGTGCCAGCAGCCAAGTGGCTCCGGGACAGGGAGATGAGCAGTTCTTC
j_gene: TRBJ2-1
d_gene: TRBD1
v_gene: TRBV3-1
abundance: -

CDR3aa: CASRQTYSSYNEQFF
CDR3nt: TGTGCCAGCAGACAGACTTATAGCTCCTACAATGAGCAGTTCTTC
j_gene: TRBJ2-1
d_gene: -
v_gene: TRBV6-5
abundance: -

CDR3aa: CSAVSLRESQETQYF
CDR3nt: TGCAGCGCCGTGTCCCTTAGGGAGAGCCAAGAGACCCAGTACTTC
j_gene: TRBJ2-5
d_gene: -
v_gene: TRBV29-1
abundance: -

CDR3aa: CASSLEFGDYNEQFF
CDR3nt: TGTGCCAGCAGTTTGGAATTTGGGGACTACAATGAGCAGTTCTTC
j_gene: TRBJ2-1
d_gene: -
v_gene: TRBV27
abundance: -

CDR3aa: CASSYRETDTQYF
CDR3nt: TGTGCCAGCAGTTACAGGGAGACAGATACGCAGTATTTT
j_gene: TRBJ2-3
d_gene: -
v_gene: TRBV6-6
abundance: many

CDR3aa: CASSLEGRGTDTQYF
CDR3nt: TGCGCCAGCAGCTTGGAAGGGAGAGGGACAGATACGCAGTATTTT
j_gene: TRBJ2-3
d_gene: -
v_gene: TRBV5-1
abundance: -

CDR3aa: CASSQAGTQGETQYF
CDR3nt: TGTGCCAGCAGCCAGGCCGGGACCCAAGGGGAGACCCAGTACTTC
j_gene: TRBJ2-5
d_gene: -
v_gene: TRBV4-2
abundance: -